These 10 T cell receptor beta chains share one sample of origin, sequenced in a study of beta chain features in type 1 diabetes. Every bit of the isolated RNA underwent reverse transcription, so sequencing read expressed TCRB transcripts. TCRdb's copy holds only in-frame clones and misses some; the assay was immunoSEQ multiplex PCR. The sample lists about 40,000 clones; 45% to 50% were seen once. The sample consisted of central memory CD4+ T cells from blood. These receptors were obtained from a woman aged 18-29 years in good health.

This clone was counted a few times. The chain carries TRBV7-9 and TRBJ1-1; the D is unclear. The germline V gene encodes CDR1 SEHNR and CDR2 FQNEAQ (reference sequence). CDR3 length equals 15 residues. The V and J ends lost 0 bases and 1 base respectively, with 9 bases between them. CDR3 nucleotides: TGTGCCAGCAGCTTAGCGCCAGGAGGGAACACTGAAGCTTTCTTT. Translated: CASSLAPGGNTEAFF.

The chain has TRBV11-3 and TRBJ2-2; TRBD1 agrees at 8 bases. Germline V gene sequence: CDR1 SGHNT, CDR2 YENEEA. CDR3 length equals 14 residues. V trimming: 2 bases; J trimming: 10 bases; junction bases outside the gene matches: 6. CDR3 in DNA: TGTGCCAGCAGCTTAACGACAGGGGAAGAGGAGCTGTTTTTT. Translated: CASSLTTGEEELFF.

The chain uses TRBV29-1 and TRBJ2-1; D remains ambiguous. Germline-derived CDR1 and CDR2 are SQVTM and ANQGSEA. CDR3 length: 11 amino acids. The V and J ends lost 1 base and 7 bases respectively, with 5 bases between them. Here the CDR3 DNA reads TGCAGCGTTGAAGTCGGGAATGAGCAGTTCTTC. Translation: CSVEVGNEQFF.

The rearrangement links TRBV7-3 to TRBJ1-1; the D is unclear. The germline gives CDR1 SGHTA, CDR2 FQGTGA. The CDR3 is made up of 14 amino acids. The germline V and J ends were trimmed by 5 bases and 1 base, with 11 bases remaining between them. CDR3 bases: TGTGCCAGCAGCCCGTATCCGGGGAACACTGAAGCTTTCTTT. Translated: CASSPYPGNTEAFF.

This clone was seen once. The rearrangement joins TRBV14 to TRBJ2-7, with 9 bases matching TRBD1. The CDR3 length is 15 residues. Germline V gene data show CDR1 as SGHDN and CDR2 as FVKESK. V was pared by 4 bases and J by 2 bases, with 6 bases of the junction left unmatched. CDR3 DNA: TGTGCCAGCAGCCCGGGACAGGGAGGGACCTACGAGCAGTACTTC. This encodes CASSPGQGGTYEQYF.

The rearrangement joins TRBV6-5 to TRBJ1-1; no reliable D call. The CDR3 totals 12 residues. Germline V gives CDR1 MNHEY, CDR2 SVGAGI. The ends were cut back, 0 bases at V and 10 bases at J, with 9 bases in the middle. This CDR3 is CASSYSGVTAFF. The DNA of the CDR3 is TGTGCCAGCAGTTACTCCGGGGTTACAGCTTTCTTT.

This CDR3 reads CASSEKLYEQYF. CDR3 nucleotides: TGTGCCAGCAGCGAGAAACTCTACGAGCAGTACTTC. The chain has TRBV14 and TRBJ2-7; no definite D call. The ends were cut back, 5 bases at V and 3 bases at J, with 8 bases in the middle. Germline CDR1 is SGHDN and CDR2 is FVKESK. The CDR3 length is 12 residues.

The CDR3, as DNA: TGTGCCAGCAGCCCGGACAGGGGGACACGGGAGCAGTACTTC. Protein: CASSPDRGTREQYF. V is TRBV7-2 and J is TRBJ2-7; TRBD1 matches 10 bases. Germline V gene data show CDR1 as SGHTA and CDR2 as FQGNSA. The CDR3 length is 14 residues. The junction had 8 bases not matched to a gene; V was cut back by 5 bases and J by 7 bases. Full variable domain (missing parts from reference TRBV7-2 and TRBJ2-7): GAGVSQSPSNKVTEKGKDVELRCDPISGHTALYWYRQSLGQGLEFLIYFQGNSAPDKSGLPSDRFSAERTGGSVSTLTIQRTQQEDSAVYLCASSPDRGTREQYFGPGTRLTVT.

The chain has TRBV6-1 and TRBJ1-2, with D possibly matching TRBD1 (5 bases). Germline CDR1 and CDR2: MNHNS and SASEGT. CDR3 length: 12 amino acids. The V end was cut by 7 bases, the J end by 4 bases, with 10 bases between. In DNA form, the CDR3 reads TGTGCCAGCACGGGGGGAGGCTATGGCTACACCTTC. Encoded protein: CASTGGGYGYTF.

This chain links TRBV12-5 with TRBJ2-3; maybe TRBD2 (5 bases). The length of the CDR3 is 14 residues. V lost 2 bases, J lost 2 bases, and 8 bases lay in between. CDR1 and CDR2 from the germline V gene are LGHNT and FRNRAP. The CDR3 here is CASGLRGTTDTQYF. The DNA for the CDR3 is TGTGCTAGTGGTTTGCGGGGAACCACAGATACGCAGTATTTT.